These 28 T cell receptor beta chains were sequenced from one sample in a study of blood T cell repertoires in COVID-19. Sequencing was performed with immunoSEQ multiplex PCR; in TCRdb, only in-frame clones are kept and a portion is missing. In the table there are 50,000 or so clones, less than 90% of which are singletons. The sequencing sample was made of peripheral blood. Every receptor here comes from a man in his 60s with active COVID-19.

This rearrangement joins TRBV7-9 to TRBJ1-6; D call uncertain. The CDR3 covers 14 residues. V was trimmed by 1 base and J by 6 bases, leaving 7 bases between them. The germline V gene has CDR1 SEHNR and CDR2 FQNEAQ (reference sequence). The CDR3 region has the DNA TGTGCCAGCAGCTTAGAACAGATTAATTCACCCCTCCACTTT. This gives the protein CASSLEQINSPLHF.

CDR3 region: CASSFLIGQGNYEQYF. The CDR3 coding sequence is TGTGCCAGCAGTTTCCTCATCGGACAGGGAAACTACGAGCAGTACTTC. The J gene is TRBJ2-7, the V gene TRBV28, with 8 bases matching TRBD1. The CDR3 has 16 amino acids. Germline CDR1 is MDHEN and CDR2 is SYDVKM. V was clipped by 3 bases and J by 3 bases; unmatched bases: 10.

This sequence joins TRBV7-9 and TRBJ2-7; tentatively, D is TRBD2 (5 bases). Germline V gives CDR1 SEHNR, CDR2 FQNEAQ (reference sequence). The CDR3 spans 16 residues. Between the trimmed V and J ends, which lost 1 base and 0 bases, there was a span of 13 bases. For the CDR3, the DNA is TGTGCCAGCAGCTTAGACTTAGGACTGGACTCCTACGAGCAGTACTTC. This sequence encodes CASSLDLGLDSYEQYF.

This chain joins TRBV27 and TRBJ2-1; 8 bases are shared with TRBD2. Germline CDR1 reads MNHEY; CDR2 reads SMNVEV (reference sequence). The CDR3 covers 14 residues. The V segment lost 5 bases and the J segment 2 bases; nucleotides outside the gene matches: 2. The CDR3: CASSRRGAYNEQFF. As DNA, the CDR3 is TGTGCCAGCAGTCGGCGGGGGGCCTACAATGAGCAGTTCTTC.

The rearrangement joins TRBV20-1 to TRBJ2-2; 7 bases are a match to TRBD2. The CDR3 spans 15 residues. Germline assignment: CDR1 DFQATT and CDR2 SNEGSKA (reference sequence). The junction had 4 bases not matched to a gene; V was cut back by 3 bases and J by 0 bases. The CDR3 protein is CSASEAGANTGELFF. CDR3 in DNA: TGCAGTGCTAGTGAGGCGGGAGCGAACACCGGGGAGCTGTTTTTT.

The J gene is TRBJ2-1, the V gene TRBV7-2; TRBD2 matches 10 bases. The CDR3 loop spans 16 amino acids. V lost 0 bases and J lost 2; bases outside the gene matches: 1. Germline CDR1 SGHTA, CDR2 FQGNSA. CDR3 DNA: TGTGCCAGCAGCTTAGCTGGACTAGCGGCCTACAATGAGCAGTTCTTC. Translation: CASSLAGLAAYNEQFF.

The rearrangement uses TRBV5-6 and TRBJ2-1; 14 bases fit TRBD2. V gave up 5 bases and J gave up 5 bases; unmatched junction bases: 3. This CDR3 has 15 amino acids. CDR1 SGHDT and CDR2 YYEEEE come from the germline V gene. The CDR3 reads CASRQGLAGDNEQFF. CDR3 in DNA: TGTGCCAGCAGGCAGGGACTAGCGGGAGACAATGAGCAGTTCTTC.

The V and J genes are TRBV7-9 and TRBJ2-1, with D tentatively TRBD2 (6 bases). V lost 1 base to trimming and J lost 2 bases, with 9 bases between them. Germline CDR1 is SEHNR and CDR2 is FQNEAQ (reference sequence). The CDR3 loop spans 15 amino acids. CDR3 DNA: TGTGCCAGCAGCTTAGGACTAGGGGCCTACAATGAGCAGTTCTTC. Translating gives CASSLGLGAYNEQFF.

The chain combines TRBV20-1 with TRBJ2-1; 8 bases fit TRBD2. The germline CDR1 and CDR2 sequences are DFQATT and SNEGSKA (reference sequence). The CDR3 totals 11 residues. In DNA form, the CDR3 reads TGCAAGCCGGCTAGCGGGAATGAGCAGTTCTTC. Protein sequence: CKPASGNEQFF.

In its sample, this clone was seen a few times. The chain joins TRBV29-1 to TRBJ2-3, with D tentatively TRBD2 (5 bases). The CDR3 covers 13 residues. The ends were cut back, 3 bases at V and 5 bases at J, with 12 bases in the middle. CDR1 is SQVTM and CDR2 is ANQGSEA in the germline V gene. CDR3 protein: CSVDGNSGDTQYF. In DNA, the CDR3 is TGCAGCGTTGATGGAAACAGCGGAGATACGCAGTATTTT.

V gene TRBV18 combines with J gene TRBJ2-3; possibly TRBD1 for D (7 bases). The germline gives CDR1 KGHSH, CDR2 LQKENI. Trimming shortened V by 2 bases and J by 4 bases, and 16 bases separated the two germline ends. This CDR3 is built from 16 residues. The CDR3 DNA reads as TGTGCCAGCTCACCATCCGCCAGGGGGGCCCCAGATACGCAGTATTTT. Translated: CASSPSARGAPDTQYF.

The J gene is TRBJ2-7, the V gene TRBV5-1; D uncertain. V gave up 5 bases and J gave up 3 bases, with 6 bases separating them. Germline CDR1 is SGHRS and CDR2 is YFSETQ. The CDR3 runs to 11 residues. The CDR3 protein is CASRFNYEQYF. The CDR3, as DNA: TGCGCCAGCAGGTTCAACTACGAGCAGTACTTC.

The chain carries TRBV25-1 and TRBJ1-2; 9 positions match TRBD1. Germline V gives CDR1 MGHDK, CDR2 SYGVNS. CDR3 length: 14 amino acids. J was trimmed by 7 bases and V by 4 bases; bases with no gene match: 7. CDR3 in amino acids: CASSGGTGLFGYTF. CDR3 in DNA: TGTGCCAGCAGTGGAGGGACAGGGCTTTTTGGCTACACCTTC.

This chain joins TRBV5-1 and TRBJ1-6, with D uncertain. Per the germline V gene, CDR1 is SGHRS and CDR2 is YFSETQ. The CDR3 extends over 15 amino acids. Trimming removed 1 base from V and 5 bases from J, with 10 bases in between. This CDR3 reads CASSLTGNNNSPLHF. CDR3 DNA: TGCGCCAGCAGCTTGACGGGAAACAATAATTCACCCCTCCACTTT.

The genes are TRBV5-1 and TRBJ2-5; 10 bases are a match to TRBD2. Germline loops: CDR1 SGHRS, CDR2 YFSETQ. Trimming took 6 bases from V and 2 from J; bases not matched to a gene: 4. CDR3 size: 14 residues. CDR3 in amino acids: CASTDSGGQETQYF. The CDR3 nucleotides are TGCGCCAGCACAGATAGCGGGGGGCAAGAGACCCAGTACTTC.

The chain combines TRBV12-3 or TRBV12-4 with TRBJ1-1; perhaps TRBD1 as D (6 bases). V shed 6 bases and J shed 10 bases, with 12 bases lying between them. This CDR3 contains 11 residues. The CDR3 region has the DNA TGTGCCAGCAGCAGGGGCAGGACAGCTTTCTTT. Translated: CASSRGRTAFF.

This chain uses TRBV6-5 with TRBJ2-1; tentatively, D is TRBD2 (6 bases). CDR1 and CDR2 from the germline V gene are MNHEY and SVGAGI. CDR3 length: 15 residues. V was shortened by 6 bases and J by 2 bases, with 14 bases between the two germline ends. The CDR3 sequence is CASRLAGNAYNEQFF. DNA of the CDR3: TGTGCCAGCAGATTGGCGGGGAATGCCTACAATGAGCAGTTCTTC.

DNA for the CDR3: TGTGCCAGTAGTCTATCAGACAGGGGTAACACTGAAGCTTTCTTT. The encoded protein is CASSLSDRGNTEAFF. This chain uses TRBV19 with TRBJ1-1; 8 bases are shared with TRBD1. J gave up 2 bases and V 5 bases, and 7 bases lay outside the gene matches. The CDR3 contains 15 residues. In germline, CDR1 is LNHDA, CDR2 SQIVND (reference sequence).

V is TRBV5-4 and J is TRBJ2-2, with TRBD1 as a possible D gene (6 bases). The CDR3 runs 16 residues. Looked up from germline, CDR1 is SGHNT and CDR2 is YYREEE (reference sequence). With 2 bases removed from V and 3 bases from J, the gap between germline ends came to 14 bases. This CDR3 is CASSFQGQIHTGELFF. The DNA for the CDR3 is TGTGCCAGCAGCTTCCAGGGGCAGATACACACCGGGGAGCTGTTTTTT.

The chain employs TRBV30 and TRBJ2-6, with TRBD1 matching over 7 bases. Germline V lookup: CDR1 GTSNPN, CDR2 SVGIG (reference sequence). The ends lost 3 bases at V and 1 base at J; junction bases unmatched: 3. The CDR3 is made up of 15 amino acids. The CDR3 bases are TGTGCCTGGAGGCTGACAGGGTCTGGGGCCAACGTCCTGACTTTC. Amino acid sequence: CAWRLTGSGANVLTF. The full variable domain, in which reference TRBV30 and TRBJ2-6 provide the parts outside the CDR3, is SQTIHQWPATLVQPVGSPLSLECTVEGTSNPNLYWYRQAAGRGLQLLFYSVGIGQISSEVPQNLSASRPQDRQFILSSKKLLLSDSGFYLCAWRLTGSGANVLTFGAGSRLTVL.

V and J are TRBV6-5 and TRBJ2-3; 7 bases agree with TRBD1. V was pared by 2 bases and J by 5 bases, with 1 base of the junction left unmatched. The CDR3 spans 13 residues. CDR1 and CDR2 (germline): MNHEY, SVGAGI. Written as DNA, the CDR3 is TGTGCCAGCAGTTACGACAGGGAAGATACGCAGTATTTT. Translating gives CASSYDREDTQYF.

This clone was seen only once. The chain joins TRBV19 to TRBJ1-5, with D perhaps matching TRBD1 (6 bases). The CDR3 loop spans 16 amino acids. The V end lost 9 bases, the J end lost 2 bases, and 20 bases lay between the germline ends. Germline values: CDR1 LNHDA, CDR2 SQIVND (reference sequence). The chain's CDR3 is CASNPSTGSRNQPQHF. The CDR3 DNA is TGTGCCAGCAACCCCTCTACAGGGTCTCGCAATCAGCCCCAGCATTTT.

The chain employs TRBV7-8 and TRBJ1-5; D ambiguous. There are 14 residues in the CDR3. V shed 1 base and J shed 0 bases, with 4 bases lying between them. Germline CDR1 and CDR2: SGHVS and FQNEAQ. CDR3 region: CASSLEASNQPQHF. Written as DNA, the CDR3 is TGTGCCAGCAGCTTAGAAGCTAGCAATCAGCCCCAGCATTTT. Filled out from reference TRBV7-8 and TRBJ1-5, the complete variable domain reads GAGVSQSPRYKVAKRGQDVALRCDPISGHVSLFWYQQALGQGPEFLTYFQNEAQLDKSGLPSDRFFAERPEGSVSTLKIQRTQQEDSAVYLCASSLEASNQPQHFGDGTRLSIL.

The chain recombines TRBV2 with TRBJ2-7; D unclear. Trimming took 6 bases from V and 6 from J, leaving 9 bases between them. The germline CDR1 and CDR2 sequences are SNHLY and FYNNEI. The CDR3 is 11 residues long. The CDR3 protein is CASSISGEQYF. The CDR3 DNA sequence: TGTGCCAGCAGCATCTCGGGCGAGCAGTACTTC.

The chain has TRBV29-1 and TRBJ2-1; D remains ambiguous. The CDR3 covers 11 residues. Per germline, CDR1 SQVTM and CDR2 ANQGSEA. V lost 4 bases, J lost 4 bases, and 5 bases lay in between. In DNA form, the CDR3 reads TGCAGCGTTGTGAGATACAATGAGCAGTTCTTC. This codes for CSVVRYNEQFF.

The CDR3 DNA reads TGTGCCAGTAGTATAGGGGGCCTAGCGGGAACTCTAGCCAAAAACATTCAGTACTTC. It is translated as CASSIGGLAGTLAKNIQYF. This chain uses TRBV19 with TRBJ2-4, with TRBD2 matching 9 bases. The CDR3 is 19 residues long. The J segment lost 0 bases and the V segment lost 1 base, leaving 10 bases of the junction unmatched. The germline gives CDR1 LNHDA, CDR2 SQIVND (reference sequence).

This clone was detected only a few times. CDR3 DNA: TGTGCCACCAGCCACGACGGGGAGGCCGGGGAGCTGTTTTTT. Encoded protein: CATSHDGEAGELFF. The chain couples TRBV15 to TRBJ2-2, with a possible D match to TRBD2 (6 bases). Looked up from germline, CDR1 is LNHNV and CDR2 is YYDKDF (reference sequence). V lost 5 bases and J 6 bases, leaving 13 bases between the germline ends. This CDR3 region has 14 residues.

The rearrangement uses TRBV20-1 and TRBJ2-4; no clear D gene. CDR3 length equals 15 residues. V lost 6 bases to trimming and J lost 2 bases, with 17 bases between them. CDR1 is DFQATT, CDR2 SNEGSKA, per germline (reference sequence). The CDR3 is CSASRSGAPKNIQYF. The CDR3 DNA reads as TGCAGTGCCAGTCGTTCAGGCGCCCCCAAAAACATTCAGTACTTC.